Listed here is a single TCR beta chain. Its cognate antigen is unknown. The data are from a study of T cell responses to AZD1222 COVID-19 vaccine. General observations from the study: AZD1222 recipients seropositive at baseline numbered only six or seven. Donors were mostly white British, more females; clonal diversity possibly underestimated.

Here immunoSEQ multiplex PCR was the method, and the copy in TCRdb shows in-frame clones only, minus some. The sample consists of roughly 93,000 clones, around 90% of them appearing once. The clonotype comes from an adult who received the AZD1222 COVID-19 vaccine. Sequences were derived from peripheral blood, sampled 28 days after the second AZD1222 dose.

The CDR3 spells CASSLSAVFSNQPQHF. The CDR3 region has the DNA TGTGCCAGCAGTTTATCTGCAGTTTTTAGCAATCAGCCCCAGCATTTT. V is TRBV28 and J is TRBJ1-5; D is uncertain. This CDR3 is 16 amino acids long. The germline V gene has CDR1 MDHEN and CDR2 SYDVKM. V lost 1 base and J 0 bases, leaving 10 bases between the germline ends.